The following is a T cell receptor beta chain sequence with its context. Its antigen remains unknown. Trimming removed 0 bases from V and 7 bases from J; junction bases left unmatched: 8. The CDR3 sequence is 15 residues long. Germline assignment: CDR1 SGHRS and CDR2 YFSETQ. This entry comes from a study of T cell repertoires in cytomegalovirus infection. Points from the study as a whole: Dominant in the ex vivo response were TCR beta clonotypes restricted by HLA-C and specific for CMV.

TCRdb re-derived calls from the reads in MiXCR, one entry per CDR3 protein. The sample lists nearly 550,000 distinct CDR3 sequences, approximately 15% seen once, with roughly a quarter in the top ten. Sequencing was performed on CD8+ T cells from PBMCs. The rearrangement uses TRBV5-1 and TRBJ2-7; 9 bases align to TRBD1. The sequence was collected from a human donor in good health (CMV status not recorded). Some clones in this sample may be carry-over from other donors' samples. The CDR3 loop is CASSLETGGLWEQYF. The DNA for the CDR3 is TGCGCCAGCAGCTTGGAAACAGGGGGCTTGTGGGAGCAGTACTTC.